The count of the clone carrying this T cell receptor (beta chain) is one. Its specificity is unknown. Trimming took 0 bases from V and 6 from J, leaving 12 bases between them. The CDR3 runs 15 residues. From germline, CDR1 is LGHNA and CDR2 YSLEER. The source of the sample is a study of CD8 T cells in ankylosing spondylitis. From the 5' RACE reads, TCRdb called clonotypes with MiXCR, one entry per CDR3 protein. The sample yields about 23,000 distinct CDR3 sequences, about a sixth seen once. Findings and caveats of the study: Reportedly, matched ankylosing spondylitis synovial fluid was significantly enriched for disease-linked clones. In reactive arthritis synovial fluid and blood, some motif variants had been reported before.

The clonotype originates from a male donor with ankylosing spondylitis or in good health (not recorded which). Sequences were obtained from blood. The rearrangement uses TRBV4-3 and TRBJ2-1; no clear D gene. The CDR3 reads CASSQDGDIGNEQFF. The CDR3 region has the DNA TGCGCCAGCAGCCAAGATGGGGATATTGGCAATGAGCAGTTCTTC.